Listed here is a single T cell receptor (beta chain). Its antigen is not identified. Treatment defined: roughly ten-day PBMC culture with coronavirus spike peptide pools or control peptides (ViraFEST assay). Expansion of antigen-specific T cells with peptide pools by ViraFEST preceded sequencing of TCRs. Days 3 and 7 were when half the medium was replaced with fresh IL-2 medium. The source of the sample is a study of vaccination and CD4 T cells after COVID-19. Overall study: Overlapping spike peptides of SARS-CoV-2, HCoV-NL63, HCoV-OC43 and HCoV-229E stimulated the cells.

The Oncomine TCR Beta short-read assay sequenced DNA from cultured CD4+ T cells. Genomic DNA was extracted from cultured CD4+ T cells. MiXCR was run by TCRdb on the PCR reads, yielding one entry per CDR3 protein. Of around 11,000 distinct CDR3 sequences listed, approximately 25% were seen once; the top ten hold around 24%. CDR1 is DFQATT and CDR2 is SNEGSKA in the germline V gene (reference sequence). CDR3 length: 14 residues. V lost 3 bases and J lost 1; bases outside the gene matches: 4. The TCR was taken from a human donor who had recovered from COVID-19. The sequencing used CD4+ T cells from blood, cultured in vitro, collected after SARS-CoV-2 vaccination. The chain recombines TRBV20-1 with TRBJ2-3; 7 bases map to TRBD2. CDR3 bases: TGCAGTGCTAGTCGCGGGGGAGGCACAGATACGCAGTATTTT. This codes for CSASRGGGTDTQYF.